These 9 T cell receptor beta chains came from one sample sequenced in a study of cytomegalovirus exposure and HLA in healthy donors (dated by TCRdb to about 2017). The library relied on the immunoSEQ multiplex PCR assay. For the multiplex PCR, a mixture combining 60 forward primers for TCR Vbeta segments and 13 reverse primers for TCR Jbeta segments was used. What TCRdb holds here is the immuneACCESS table cut down to in-frame rearrangements. Part of the clones is not present; checked against another copy, under half of the missing clones reflect an unresolved V gene, and the others are unexplained. Here the sample has about 82,000 clones; 78% occur a single time. Around 5.4% of the sample lies in the top ten. Sequenced: PBMCs. These TCRs come from a male donor in good health and CMV-seropositive.

The V gene is TRBV27, the J gene TRBJ1-1; D remains ambiguous. V was pared by 1 base and J by 1 base, with 7 bases between. The CDR3 runs 14 residues. CDR1 and CDR2 (germline): MNHEY, SMNVEV (reference sequence). CDR3 sequence reads: CASSLWQENTEAFF. CDR3 DNA sequence: TGTGCCAGCAGTTTATGGCAGGAGAACACTGAAGCTTTCTTT.

The chain has TRBV10-2 and TRBJ1-5, with 9 bases lining up with TRBD1. This CDR3 has 15 residues. The ends lost 6 bases at V and 2 bases at J; junction bases unmatched: 5. CDR1 is WSHSY, CDR2 SAAADI, per germline. CDR3 bases: TGCGCCAGCAGGGGGGACAGGGTGGGCAATCAGCCCCAGCATTTT. Its protein product is CASRGDRVGNQPQHF.

This chain joins TRBV6-1 and TRBJ1-1; the D is unclear. The CDR3 has 14 residues. The germline V gene encodes CDR1 MNHNS and CDR2 SASEGT. V gave up 5 bases and J gave up 7 bases, with 17 bases separating them. DNA of the CDR3: TGTGCCAGCAGTATCGCGGGCGAAAAGGATGAAGCTTTCTTT. Protein: CASSIAGEKDEAFF.

The V gene is TRBV28, the J gene TRBJ2-1, with D perhaps matching TRBD2 (5 bases). CDR1 and CDR2 from the germline V gene are MDHEN and SYDVKM. The V gene lost 2 bases and the J gene lost 8 bases, with 19 bases spanning the gap. This CDR3 is 16 amino acids long. CDR3 DNA sequence: TGTGCCAGCAGTTTAGAGTTGGGAGTAGGTCGGGATGAGCAGTTCTTC. Residues: CASSLELGVGRDEQFF.

The rearrangement links TRBV9 to TRBJ2-7, with 15 positions matching TRBD2. Germline loops: CDR1 SGDLS, CDR2 YYNGEE. This CDR3 region has 17 residues. The V gene end was trimmed by 2 bases and the J gene end by 0 bases; junction bases not matched to a gene: 3. The CDR3 DNA reads as TGTGCCAGCAGCGTTGGGACTAGCGGGGGGTTCTCCTACGAGCAGTACTTC. Its translation: CASSVGTSGGFSYEQYF.

The rearrangement uses TRBV6-1 and TRBJ1-5; D possibly corresponds to TRBD1 (5 bases). CDR1 MNHNS and CDR2 SASEGT come from the germline V gene. V was shortened by 5 bases and J by 3 bases, with 14 bases between the two germline ends. The length of the CDR3 is 15 residues. The CDR3 nucleotides are TGTGCCAGCAGTCGATCAGACAGTTACAATCAGCCCCAGCATTTT. It is translated as CASSRSDSYNQPQHF.

This clone was counted only a few times. The V and J genes are TRBV27 and TRBJ1-6; 9 positions agree with TRBD1. Germline trimming cut 2 bases from V and 3 bases from J; bases unmatched to any gene: 8. This CDR3 is 18 amino acids long. In germline, CDR1 is MNHEY, CDR2 SMNVEV (reference sequence). CDR3 nucleotide sequence: TGTGCCAGCAGTTTAATCGGGACAGGGCCCTACTATAATTCACCCCTCCACTTT. Protein: CASSLIGTGPYYNSPLHF.

The chain combines TRBV7-2 with TRBJ2-7, with D tentatively TRBD2 (5 bases). Germline V gene data show CDR1 as SGHTA and CDR2 as FQGNSA. Trimming took off 1 base at V and 4 bases at J, with 11 bases between the two ends. The CDR3 contains 14 residues. The CDR3 is CASSLEAGLYEQYF. The CDR3 region has the DNA TGTGCCAGCAGCTTAGAAGCAGGACTTTACGAGCAGTACTTC.

This chain uses TRBV19 with TRBJ2-7, with D possibly matching TRBD2 (5 bases). The germline V gene has CDR1 LNHDA and CDR2 SQIVND (reference sequence). The CDR3 has 13 residues. The V gene lost 5 bases and the J gene lost 2 bases, with 10 bases spanning the gap. This chain's CDR3 is CASSLTGAYEQYF. The DNA of the CDR3 is TGTGCCAGTAGTTTGACCGGGGCCTACGAGCAGTACTTC. The full variable domain, rest sourced from reference TRBV19 and TRBJ2-7, is DGGITQSPKYLFRKEGQNVTLSCEQNLNHDAMYWYRQDPGQGLRLIYYSQIVNDFQKGDIAEGYSVSREKKESFPLTVTSAQKNPTAFYLCASSLTGAYEQYFGPGTRLTVT.